Only a few counts were recorded for the clone carrying this T cell receptor beta chain. The antigen remains unidentified. One heparinised draw, averaging around 0.12 L, was taken per donor. Each of the CD4+ naive, central memory, regulatory and stem cell-like memory populations was sorted via CD45RO/CCR7/CD25/CD127/CD95/CD27. Of the isolated RNA, all was reverse transcribed, and so the sequenced material was expressed TCRB transcripts. Method: immunoSEQ multiplex PCR; TCRdb's copy keeps in-frame clones and lacks some. The sample carries more than 150,000 clones, about 13% recorded once. This entry is derived from a study of beta chain features in type 1 diabetes. Study-wide points: There were fewer insertions and more deletions at the VDJ junctions of type 1 diabetes patients.

The sequencing sample was made of central memory CD4+ T cells from blood. The TCR sequence derives from a woman aged 18-29 years in good health.

The CDR3 nucleotides are TGTGCCAGTAGGGTGACTAGCGGGAGGGACAATGAGCAGTTCTTC. This translates into CASRVTSGRDNEQFF. The chain combines TRBV19 with TRBJ2-1; 14 positions agree with TRBD2. The CDR3 has 15 amino acids. Germline loops: CDR1 LNHDA, CDR2 SQIVND (reference sequence). Trimming removed 6 bases from V and 5 bases from J; junction bases left unmatched: 3.